This T cell receptor beta chain was found in a study of T cell changes during pregnancy in multiple sclerosis. V was trimmed by 2 bases and J by 6 bases, leaving 8 bases between them. CDR3 size: 12 residues. Germline CDR1 reads MDHEN; CDR2 reads SYDVKM. Sequencing used immunoSEQ multiplex PCR; TCRdb keeps in-frame clones, though not all of them. The table shows about 40,000 clones, with 94% occurring only once. The TCR originated in a female donor with multiple sclerosis, enrolled in a pregnancy study. The specimen comprised CD4+ T cells from peripheral blood mononuclear cells, sampled after pregnancy. The V call is TRBV28, the J call TRBJ2-7; D perhaps matches TRBD2 (6 bases). This CDR3 reads CASSLAGREQYF. For the CDR3, the DNA is TGTGCCAGCAGTTTAGCGGGACGCGAGCAGTACTTC. Drawing the rest from reference TRBV28 and TRBJ2-7, the complete variable domain is DVKVTQSSRYLVKRTGEKVFLECVQDMDHENMFWYRQDPGLGLRLIYFSYDVKMKEKGDIPEGYSVSREKKERFSLILESASTNQTSMYLCASSLAGREQYFGPGTRLTVT.